The 10 T cell receptor beta chains in this list originate from one sample, sequenced in a study of blood T cell repertoires in COVID-19 (dated by TCRdb to about 2020). The library relied on the immunoSEQ multiplex PCR assay. TCRdb holds this immuneACCESS table with in-frame rearrangements only. Some clones are missing; in checked studies, unresolved V genes explain under half, and the rest has no known cause. The sample table records roughly 320,000 clones; approximately 86% of these occur just once. The ten largest account for about 1.2% of the sample. Material: peripheral blood. Receptors were obtained from a man aged 65-85 years with acute or convalescent COVID-19.

The gene calls are TRBV5-1 and TRBJ2-3; tentative D call: TRBD2 (5 bases). Trimming cost V 0 bases and J 0 bases, with 17 bases left between them. The CDR3 extends over 18 amino acids. CDR1 and CDR2 from the germline V gene are SGHRS and YFSETQ. This CDR3 is CASSLETPLAASTDTQYF. For the CDR3, the DNA is TGCGCCAGCAGCTTGGAAACCCCCCTAGCCGCAAGCACAGATACGCAGTATTTT.

J is TRBJ2-3 and V is TRBV5-4, with D maybe TRBD2 (5 bases). CDR3 length: 14 amino acids. Germline values: CDR1 SGHNT, CDR2 YYREEE (reference sequence). The germline V and J ends were trimmed by 0 bases and 5 bases, with 10 bases remaining between them. CDR3 in DNA: TGTGCCAGCAGCTTGGTTGGAGCGGTAGATACGCAGTATTTT. The encoded protein is CASSLVGAVDTQYF.

The V gene is TRBV5-1, the J gene TRBJ2-7; the D gene is possibly TRBD2 (6 bases). Between the trimmed V and J ends, which lost 1 base and 3 bases, there was a span of 17 bases. Germline V CDR1 and CDR2: SGHRS, YFSETQ. There are 16 residues in the CDR3. CDR3 protein: CASSLKDTGRDYEQYF. CDR3 DNA sequence: TGCGCCAGCAGCTTGAAGGATACCGGGCGGGACTACGAGCAGTACTTC. Looking up the rest from reference TRBV5-1 and TRBJ2-7 gives the full variable domain: KAGVTQTPRYLIKTRGQQVTLSCSPISGHRSVSWYQQTPGQGLQFLFEYFSETQRNKGNFPGRFSGRQFSNSRSEMNVSTLELGDSALYLCASSLKDTGRDYEQYFGPGTRLTVT.

This rearrangement joins TRBV6-5 to TRBJ2-1; 13 bases agree with TRBD2. The CDR3 sequence is 16 residues long. With V trimmed by 2 bases and J by 7 bases, 5 bases remained unmatched. CDR1 is MNHEY and CDR2 is SVGAGI in the germline V gene. Here the CDR3 DNA reads TGTGCCAGCAGTTACAGGACTAGCGGGGGTTTAAATGAGCAGTTCTTC. This sequence encodes CASSYRTSGGLNEQFF.

This chain joins TRBV18 and TRBJ2-3, with D possibly matching TRBD2 (5 bases). The CDR3 length is 14 residues. Trimming took off 4 bases at V and 5 bases at J, with 13 bases between the two ends. Germline V gene sequence: CDR1 KGHSH, CDR2 LQKENI. CDR3 residues: CASSLRRSGDTQYF. CDR3 DNA sequence: TGTGCCAGCTCACTCCGGAGGTCAGGAGATACGCAGTATTTT.

The chain couples TRBV5-1 to TRBJ2-7; TRBD2 matches at 8 bases. Per germline, CDR1 SGHRS and CDR2 YFSETQ. J gave up 2 bases and V 0 bases, and 7 bases lay outside the gene matches. The CDR3 loop spans 16 amino acids. This chain's CDR3 is CASSLDGTRYAYEQYF. CDR3 nucleotide sequence: TGCGCCAGCAGCTTGGACGGGACTAGATACGCCTACGAGCAGTACTTC.

The rearrangement uses TRBV9 and TRBJ2-1; 10 bases line up with TRBD2. Germline-derived CDR1 and CDR2 are SGDLS and YYNGEE. The trim removed 2 bases at V and 5 bases at J, leaving 1 base unmatched. The CDR3 has 14 amino acids. This CDR3 reads CASSVSGGNNEQFF. DNA of the CDR3: TGTGCCAGCAGCGTTAGCGGGGGGAACAATGAGCAGTTCTTC.

The genes are TRBV7-2 and TRBJ2-7; 16 positions match TRBD2. The CDR3 has 18 residues. Germline lookup yields CDR1 SGHTA and CDR2 FQGNSA. Germline trimming cut 5 bases from V and 4 bases from J; bases unmatched to any gene: 11. The CDR3: CASSTGTSGGAFTYEQYF. Written as DNA, the CDR3 is TGTGCCAGCAGCACCGGGACTAGCGGGGGGGCATTCACGTACGAGCAGTACTTC.

V is TRBV5-6 and J is TRBJ2-1; 7 bases fit TRBD2. Germline assignment: CDR1 SGHDT and CDR2 YYEEEE. With 4 bases clipped from V and 3 bases from J, the junction kept 10 bases outside the gene matches. The CDR3 covers 16 residues. The CDR3 sequence: CASSELSGTIYNEQFF. The CDR3 DNA reads TGTGCCAGCAGCGAGTTGTCCGGGACTATCTACAATGAGCAGTTCTTC.

The J gene is TRBJ2-1, the V gene TRBV9; TRBD2 is a possible D gene (5 bases). From germline, CDR1 is SGDLS and CDR2 YYNGEE. The CDR3 has 15 amino acids. Between the trimmed V and J ends, which lost 2 bases and 3 bases, there was a span of 12 bases. CDR3 DNA sequence: TGTGCCAGCAGCGTCTTTCCTAGCTTCTACAATGAGCAGTTCTTC. Translation gives CASSVFPSFYNEQFF.